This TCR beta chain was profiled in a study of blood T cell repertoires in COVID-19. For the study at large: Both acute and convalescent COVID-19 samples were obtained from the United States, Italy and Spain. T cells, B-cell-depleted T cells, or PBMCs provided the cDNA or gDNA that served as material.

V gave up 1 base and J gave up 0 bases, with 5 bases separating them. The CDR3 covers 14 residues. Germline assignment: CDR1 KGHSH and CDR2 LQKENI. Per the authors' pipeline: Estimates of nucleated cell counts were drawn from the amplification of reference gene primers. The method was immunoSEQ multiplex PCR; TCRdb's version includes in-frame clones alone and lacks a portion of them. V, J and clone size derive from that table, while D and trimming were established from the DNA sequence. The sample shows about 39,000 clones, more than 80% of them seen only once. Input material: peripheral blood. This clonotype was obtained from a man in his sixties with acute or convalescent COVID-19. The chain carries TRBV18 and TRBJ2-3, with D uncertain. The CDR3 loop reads CASSPRASTDTQYF. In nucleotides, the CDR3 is TGTGCCAGCTCACCACGGGCTAGCACAGATACGCAGTATTTT. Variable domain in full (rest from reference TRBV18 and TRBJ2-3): NAGVMQNPRHLVRRRGQEARLRCSPMKGHSHVYWYRQLPEEGLKFMVYLQKENIIDESGMPKERFSAEFPKEGPSILRIQQVVRGDSAAYFCASSPRASTDTQYFGPGTRLTVL.